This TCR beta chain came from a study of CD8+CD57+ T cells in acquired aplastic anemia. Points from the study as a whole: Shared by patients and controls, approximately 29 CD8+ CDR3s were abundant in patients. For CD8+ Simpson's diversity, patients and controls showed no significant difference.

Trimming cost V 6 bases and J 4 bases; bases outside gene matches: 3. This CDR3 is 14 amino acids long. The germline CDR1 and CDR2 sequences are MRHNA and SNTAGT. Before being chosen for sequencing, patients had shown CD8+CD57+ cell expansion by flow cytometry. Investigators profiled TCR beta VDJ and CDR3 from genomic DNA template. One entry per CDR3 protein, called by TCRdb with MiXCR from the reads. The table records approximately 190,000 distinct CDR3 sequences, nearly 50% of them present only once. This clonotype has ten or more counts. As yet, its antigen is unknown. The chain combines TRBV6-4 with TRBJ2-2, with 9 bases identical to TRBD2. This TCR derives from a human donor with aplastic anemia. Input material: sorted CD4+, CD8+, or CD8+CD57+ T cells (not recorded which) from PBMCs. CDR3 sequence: CASRREGSTGELFF. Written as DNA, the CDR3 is TGTGCCAGCAGGCGGGAGGGTTCCACCGGGGAGCTGTTTTTT.